The 8 T cell receptor beta chains listed next were all sequenced from one sample in a study of T cells after yellow fever vaccination. A single record per CDR3 protein comes from TCRdb applying MiXCR to the 5' RACE reads. The top ten hold more than 3% of the sample, which has a few hundred thousand distinct CDR3 sequences, roughly 5% seen once. Source: CD4+ T cells sorted from PBMCs, taken on the day of the yellow fever booster vaccination. These TCRs come from a man aged 18 to 29 who received the YFV17D yellow fever vaccine.

This clonotype was seen a handful of times. The rearrangement uses TRBV7-9 and TRBJ1-2, with D unclear. The V end lost 3 bases, the J end lost 1 base, and 12 bases lay between the germline ends. Germline CDR1 SEHNR, CDR2 FQNEAQ (reference sequence). The CDR3 loop spans 15 amino acids. CDR3 loop: CASSLGSDLNYGYTF. In DNA, the CDR3 is TGTGCCAGCAGCTTGGGTTCGGACCTTAACTATGGCTACACCTTC.

A note on this clonotype: This may be a read error, as it is one base from a much larger clone. The rearrangement links TRBV9 to TRBJ2-2; 10 bases align to TRBD2. The CDR3 length is 17 residues. CDR1 is SGDLS and CDR2 is YYNGEE in the germline V gene. This CDR3 reads CASSVQSGGANTGELYF. The CDR3 DNA reads as TGTGCCAGCAGCGTACAAAGCGGGGGGGCGAACACCGGGGAGCTGTATTTT.

There are many counts of this clonotype. The chain carries TRBV7-2 and TRBJ1-1; D may be TRBD1 (6 bases). Germline V CDR1 and CDR2: SGHTA, FQGNSA. The CDR3 runs to 13 residues. V was trimmed by 1 base and J by 8 bases, leaving 11 bases between them. The CDR3 DNA sequence: TGTGCCAGCAGCTTAGGCACAGGGAGAGAAGCTTTCTTT. It encodes CASSLGTGREAFF.

The chain is built from TRBV3-1 and TRBJ2-2; D possibly corresponds to TRBD2 (5 bases). Germline V lookup: CDR1 LGHDT, CDR2 YNNKEL (reference sequence). The CDR3 covers 13 residues. Trimming pared 0 bases from V and 6 bases from J, leaving 5 bases between. The CDR3 nucleotides read TGTGCCAGCAGCCAAGATAGCGCCGGGGAGCTGTTTTTT. It specifies CASSQDSAGELFF.

The gene calls are TRBV18 and TRBJ2-1; D perhaps matches TRBD1 (8 bases). The ends were cut back, 3 bases at V and 8 bases at J, with 14 bases in the middle. The germline V gene encodes CDR1 KGHSH and CDR2 LQKENI. The CDR3 is made up of 14 amino acids. The CDR3 sequence: CASSPKQGGYEQFF. In DNA, the CDR3 is TGTGCCAGCTCACCGAAACAGGGGGGGTATGAGCAGTTCTTC.

This chain's CDR3 is CASSDRVSREQFF. CDR3 bases: TGTGCCAGCAGCGACAGGGTTTCTCGCGAGCAGTTCTTC. The chain has TRBV7-8 and TRBJ2-1; 7 bases match TRBD1. The CDR3 runs 13 residues. Germline V gives CDR1 SGHVS, CDR2 FQNEAQ. V lost 5 bases, J lost 10 bases, and 8 bases stayed unmatched.

This clonotype showed up just a few times. The rearrangement links TRBV19 to TRBJ2-3, with D unclear. V was cut by 1 base and J by 1 base, with 18 bases left in between. The germline CDR1 and CDR2 sequences are LNHDA and SQIVND (reference sequence). The CDR3 is 18 amino acids. The CDR3 nucleotides are TGTGCCAGTAGTATAGGACCTGCAACCCCACGGGGCACAGATACGCAGTATTTT. Translating it yields CASSIGPATPRGTDTQYF.

This clonotype was observed a few times. The V call is TRBV7-2, the J call TRBJ2-2; D not resolved. Between the trimmed V and J ends, which lost 4 bases and 0 bases, there was a span of 9 bases. The CDR3 is 15 residues long. The V gene's germline CDR1 is SGHTA and CDR2 FQGNSA. The CDR3 DNA reads TGTGCCAGCAGCTGGGTCGGCACGAACACCGGGGAGCTGTTTTTT. Its translation is CASSWVGTNTGELFF.